This T cell receptor beta chain was captured in a study of cytomegalovirus exposure and HLA in healthy donors (TCRdb year 2017). With respect to the entire study: According to a later analysis, the 120 or so validation repertoires were produced on the same platform as the roughly 700 repertoires of the first cohort. The study aimed to test whether signatures of past pathogen exposure could be identified by cataloging public T cell receptors. The study combined high-throughput TCR immunosequencing, statistical association of individual TCRs with disease status, and machine learning to predict cytomegalovirus infection status. A separate validation cohort of 100 to 150 different subjects was used in addition to the roughly 720-subject first cohort.

The library was made by the immunoSEQ multiplex PCR assay. The paper's processing steps were these. A statistical classification framework was built for diagnosing cytomegalovirus status from the catalog of TCR beta chain sequences. TCRdb carries this immuneACCESS record with in-frame sequences only. Its versions omit some clonotypes, under half of them owing to an unresolved V gene in the studies checked, with the rest unexplained. For V, J and clone size, that table is used; D and trimming come from the DNA. Here the sample has over 75,000 clones; approximately 91% occur a single time. The top ten clones comprise about 2.2% of the sample. V gives up 2 bases and J gives up 7 bases, and the segment between their germline ends measures 24 bases. Measured from the cysteine to the phenylalanine, the CDR3 is 17 residues long. The read is trimmed to its CDR3 DNA, 51 bases read in frame from base 1. CDR1 is given as SGHDN and CDR2 as FVKESK, both from the germline V gene.

As regards this clone: Its antigen target is currently unknown. It has no much larger one-base neighbor in the sample; base qualities were not kept.

Overall study outcomes, separate from this receptor: A total of 164 TCR beta chains were listed by the study as associated with cytomegalovirus. Cytomegalovirus status was reported to be diagnosed by the classifier with high specificity and sensitivity in both the original and validation cohorts. A later analysis lacked HLA typing for the validation cohort, so it scored co-occurrence in that cohort across all 110 or so repertoires. Three of the identified cytomegalovirus-associated TCR beta chains were confirmed in vitro to be specific for cytomegalovirus antigens. Most TCR sequences were observed very rarely across donors, whereas some public TCRs were present in many individuals. Of the cluster scores, around 95% were above 0 in a later analysis, which found that TCRs clustered in the first cohort also tended to co-occur in the 120 or so validation repertoires. The authors suggested that the approach could potentially be generalized to other disease states and immunological phenotypes.

Separate from the roughly 660-subject first cohort, the validation cohort of over 90 subjects was the group to which the donors belonged. Sequenced input: PBMCs. The chain is made from TRBV14 and TRBJ2-7; a tentative D match to TRBD1 spans 7 bases. This TCR was sampled from a man aged 25 to 40 in good health and CMV-seronegative. CDR3 region: CASSQNLLGRGVVEQYF. Read as DNA, the sequence is TGTGCCAGCAGCCAAAACCTCCTGGGCAGGGGGGTAGTTGAGCAGTACTTC. The CDR3 plus the reference TRBV14 and TRBJ2-7 genes for the other parts give the full variable domain: EAGVTQFPSHSVIEKGQTVTLRCDPISGHDNLYWYRRVMGKEIKFLLHFVKESKQDESGMPNNRFLAERTGGTYSTLKVQPAELEDSGVYFCASSQNLLGRGVVEQYFGPGTRLTVT.